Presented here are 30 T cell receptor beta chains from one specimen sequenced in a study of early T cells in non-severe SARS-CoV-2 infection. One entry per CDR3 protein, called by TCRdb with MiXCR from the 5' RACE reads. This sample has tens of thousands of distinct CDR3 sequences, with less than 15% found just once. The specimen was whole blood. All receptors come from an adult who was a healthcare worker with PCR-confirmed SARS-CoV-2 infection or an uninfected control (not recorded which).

DNA of the CDR3: TGCAGCGGGGGACAGCGAAACACTGAAGCTTTCTTT. Amino acid sequence: CSGGQRNTEAFF. This rearrangement joins TRBV29-1 to TRBJ1-1; 7 nucleotides align to TRBD1. Germline V gene sequence: CDR1 SQVTM, CDR2 ANQGSEA. With 7 bases clipped from V and 2 bases from J, the junction kept 4 bases outside the gene matches. This CDR3 region has 12 residues.

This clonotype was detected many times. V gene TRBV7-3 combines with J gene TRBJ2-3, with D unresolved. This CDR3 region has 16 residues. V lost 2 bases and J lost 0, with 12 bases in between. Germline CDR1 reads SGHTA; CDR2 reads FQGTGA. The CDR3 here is CASSLYATSSTDTQYF. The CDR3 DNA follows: TGTGCCAGCAGCTTATATGCGACCTCTAGCACAGATACGCAGTATTTT. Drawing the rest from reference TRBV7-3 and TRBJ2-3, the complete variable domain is GAGVSQTPSNKVTEKGKYVELRCDPISGHTALYWYRQSLGQGPEFLIYFQGTGAADDSGLPNDRFFAVRPEGSVSTLKIQRTERGDSAVYLCASSLYATSSTDTQYFGPGTRLTVL.

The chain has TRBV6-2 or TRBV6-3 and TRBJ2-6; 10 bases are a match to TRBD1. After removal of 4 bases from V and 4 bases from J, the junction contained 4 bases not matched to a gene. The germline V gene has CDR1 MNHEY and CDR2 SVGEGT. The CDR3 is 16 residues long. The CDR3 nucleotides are TGTGCCAGCAGTTTCGGGACAGGGGCCGGGGCCAACGTCCTGACTTTC. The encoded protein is CASSFGTGAGANVLTF.

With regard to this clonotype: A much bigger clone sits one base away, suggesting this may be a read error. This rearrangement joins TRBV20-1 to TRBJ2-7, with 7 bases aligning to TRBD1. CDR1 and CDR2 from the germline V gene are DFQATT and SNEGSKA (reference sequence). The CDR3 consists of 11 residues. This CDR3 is CSVLGGYEQNF. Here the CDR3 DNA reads TGCAGTGTCCTAGGGGGCTACGAGCAGAACTTC.

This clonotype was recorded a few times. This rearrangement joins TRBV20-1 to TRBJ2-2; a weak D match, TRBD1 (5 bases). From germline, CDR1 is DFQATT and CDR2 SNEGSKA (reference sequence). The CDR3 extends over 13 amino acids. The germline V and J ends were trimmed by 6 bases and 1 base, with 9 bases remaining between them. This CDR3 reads CSAAGQNTGELFF. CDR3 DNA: TGCAGTGCGGCCGGACAGAACACCGGGGAGCTGTTTTTT.

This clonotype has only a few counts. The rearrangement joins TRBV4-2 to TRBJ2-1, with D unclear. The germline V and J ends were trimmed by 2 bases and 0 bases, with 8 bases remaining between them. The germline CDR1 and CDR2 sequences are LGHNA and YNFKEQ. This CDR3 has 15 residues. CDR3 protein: CASSQSLGSYNEQFF. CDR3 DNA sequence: TGTGCCAGCAGCCAATCTCTGGGCTCCTACAATGAGCAGTTCTTC.

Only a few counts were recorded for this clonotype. CDR3 loop: CASEGMADKLFF. CDR3 DNA: TGTGCCTCGGAGGGGATGGCTGACAAACTGTTTTTT. The rearrangement joins TRBV28 to TRBJ1-4, with a weak D call TRBD1 (5 bases). The CDR3 is 12 residues long. V was trimmed by 11 bases and J by 11 bases, leaving 18 bases between them. Germline V gene sequence: CDR1 MDHEN, CDR2 SYDVKM.

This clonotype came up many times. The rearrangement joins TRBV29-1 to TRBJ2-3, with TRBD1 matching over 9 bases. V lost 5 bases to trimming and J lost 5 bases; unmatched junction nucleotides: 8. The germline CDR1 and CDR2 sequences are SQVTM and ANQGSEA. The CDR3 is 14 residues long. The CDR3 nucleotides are TGCAGCGTTCCACCGGGACAGGGTGGAGATACGCAGTATTTT. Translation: CSVPPGQGGDTQYF.

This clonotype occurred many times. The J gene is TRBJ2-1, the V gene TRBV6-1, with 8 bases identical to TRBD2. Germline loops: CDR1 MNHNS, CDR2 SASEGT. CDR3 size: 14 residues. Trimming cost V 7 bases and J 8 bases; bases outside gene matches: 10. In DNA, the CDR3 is TGTGCCAGCACGTCTTTAGCGGGGATACATGAGCAGTTCTTC. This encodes CASTSLAGIHEQFF.

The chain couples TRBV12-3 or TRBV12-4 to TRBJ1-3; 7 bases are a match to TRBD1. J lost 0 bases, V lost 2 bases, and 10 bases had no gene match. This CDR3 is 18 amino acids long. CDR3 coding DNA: TGTGCCAGCAGTTTATGGGGGGGACAGTCCAGCTCTGGAAACACCATATATTTT. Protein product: CASSLWGGQSSSGNTIYF.

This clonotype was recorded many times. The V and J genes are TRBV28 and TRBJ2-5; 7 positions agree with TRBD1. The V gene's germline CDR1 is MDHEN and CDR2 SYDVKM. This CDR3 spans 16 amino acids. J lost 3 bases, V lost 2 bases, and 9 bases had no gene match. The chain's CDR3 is CASSLPLDRTKETQYF. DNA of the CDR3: TGTGCCAGCAGTTTACCCCTGGACAGGACAAAAGAGACCCAGTACTTC.

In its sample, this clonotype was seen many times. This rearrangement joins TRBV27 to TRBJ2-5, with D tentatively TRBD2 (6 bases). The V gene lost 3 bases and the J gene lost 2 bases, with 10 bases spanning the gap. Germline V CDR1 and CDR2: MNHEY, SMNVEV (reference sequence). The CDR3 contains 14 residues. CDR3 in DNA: TGTGCCAGCAGTTTGAATAGCGGTCAAGAGACCCAGTACTTC. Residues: CASSLNSGQETQYF.

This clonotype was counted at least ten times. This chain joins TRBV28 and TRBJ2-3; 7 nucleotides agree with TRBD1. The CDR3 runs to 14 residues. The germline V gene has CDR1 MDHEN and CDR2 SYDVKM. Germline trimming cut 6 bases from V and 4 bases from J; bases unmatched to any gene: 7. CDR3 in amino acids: CASSTDRAADTQYF. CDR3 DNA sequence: TGTGCCAGCAGCACCGACAGGGCAGCAGATACGCAGTATTTT.

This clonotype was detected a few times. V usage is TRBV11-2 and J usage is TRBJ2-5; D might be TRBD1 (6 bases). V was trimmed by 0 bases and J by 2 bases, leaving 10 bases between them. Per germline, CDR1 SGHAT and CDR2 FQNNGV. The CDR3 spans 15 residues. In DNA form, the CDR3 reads TGTGCCAGCAGCTTAGAGGGGGCCCGACAAGAGACCCAGTACTTC. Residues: CASSLEGARQETQYF. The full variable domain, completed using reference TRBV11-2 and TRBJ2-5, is EAGVAQSPRYKIIEKRQSVAFWCNPISGHATLYWYQQILGQGPKLLIQFQNNGVVDDSQLPKDRFSAERLKGVDSTLKIQPAKLEDSAVYLCASSLEGARQETQYFGPGTRLLVL.

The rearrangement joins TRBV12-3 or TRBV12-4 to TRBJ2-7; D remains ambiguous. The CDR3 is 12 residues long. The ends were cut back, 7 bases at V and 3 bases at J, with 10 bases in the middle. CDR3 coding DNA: TGTGCCAGCACTCGGACGATCTACGAGCAGTACTTC. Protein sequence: CASTRTIYEQYF.

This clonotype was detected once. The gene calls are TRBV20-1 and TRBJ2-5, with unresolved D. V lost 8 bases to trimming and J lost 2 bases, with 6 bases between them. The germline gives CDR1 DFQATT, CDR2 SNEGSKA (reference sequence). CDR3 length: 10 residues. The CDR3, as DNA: TGCAGTTTAGTGCAAGAGACCCAGTACTTC. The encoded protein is CSLVQETQYF.

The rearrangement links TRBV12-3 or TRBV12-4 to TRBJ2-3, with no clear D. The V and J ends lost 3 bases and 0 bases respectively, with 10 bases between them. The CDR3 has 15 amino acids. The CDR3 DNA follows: TGTGCCAGCAGTTTGGACCCCGGGAGCACAGATACGCAGTATTTT. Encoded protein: CASSLDPGSTDTQYF.

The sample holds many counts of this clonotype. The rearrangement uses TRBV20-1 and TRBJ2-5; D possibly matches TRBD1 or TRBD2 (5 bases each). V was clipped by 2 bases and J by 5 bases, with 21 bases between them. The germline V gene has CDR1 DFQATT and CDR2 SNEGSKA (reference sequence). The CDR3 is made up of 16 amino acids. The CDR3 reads CSARPQRGGAGETQYF. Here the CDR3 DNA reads TGCAGTGCTAGACCCCAGAGGGGCGGCGCAGGGGAGACCCAGTACTTC.

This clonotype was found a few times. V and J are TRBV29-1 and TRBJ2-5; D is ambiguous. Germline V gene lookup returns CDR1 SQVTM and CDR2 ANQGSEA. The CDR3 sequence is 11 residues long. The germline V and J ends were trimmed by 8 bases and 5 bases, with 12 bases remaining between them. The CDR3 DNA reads TGCAGCCTCGGTTGGGCGGAGACCCAGTACTTC. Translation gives CSLGWAETQYF.

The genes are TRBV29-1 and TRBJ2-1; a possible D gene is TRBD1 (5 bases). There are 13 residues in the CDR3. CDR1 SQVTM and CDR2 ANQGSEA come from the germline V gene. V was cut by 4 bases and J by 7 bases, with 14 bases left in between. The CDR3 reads CSVGAAGPNEQFF. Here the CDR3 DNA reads TGCAGCGTTGGGGCGGCAGGGCCTAATGAGCAGTTCTTC.

CDR3 protein: CASSPPGGGEKLFF. In nucleotides, the CDR3 is TGTGCCAGCAGCCCCCCGGGGGGGGGTGAAAAACTGTTTTTT. The chain has TRBV7-2 and TRBJ1-4, with TRBD1 as a possible D gene (5 bases). V gave up 5 bases and J gave up 7 bases, with 14 bases separating them. Germline loops: CDR1 SGHTA, CDR2 FQGNSA. CDR3 size: 14 residues. Looking up the rest from reference TRBV7-2 and TRBJ1-4 gives the full variable domain: GAGVSQSPSNKVTEKGKDVELRCDPISGHTALYWYRQSLGQGLEFLIYFQGNSAPDKSGLPSDRFSAERTGGSVSTLTIQRTQQEDSAVYLCASSPPGGGEKLFFGSGTQLSVL.

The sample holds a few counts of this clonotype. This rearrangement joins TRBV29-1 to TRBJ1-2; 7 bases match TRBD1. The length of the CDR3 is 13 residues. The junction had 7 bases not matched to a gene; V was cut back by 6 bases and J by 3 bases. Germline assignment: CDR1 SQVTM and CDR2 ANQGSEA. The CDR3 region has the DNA TGCAGCGTATCAGGCAGGGGGGACTATGGCTACACCTTC. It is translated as CSVSGRGDYGYTF.

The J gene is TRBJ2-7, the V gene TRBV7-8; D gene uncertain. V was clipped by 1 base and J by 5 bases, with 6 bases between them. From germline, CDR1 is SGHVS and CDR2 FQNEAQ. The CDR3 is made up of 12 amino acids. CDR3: CASSLGRDEQYF. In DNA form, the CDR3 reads TGTGCCAGCAGCTTAGGTCGAGACGAGCAGTACTTC.

CDR3 residues: CASSFLLAGGMSQYF. As DNA, the CDR3 is TGCGCCAGCAGCTTCCTACTAGCGGGAGGGATGTCCCAGTACTTC. This chain connects TRBV5-1 to TRBJ2-5, with 13 nucleotides matching TRBD2. Germline assignment: CDR1 SGHRS and CDR2 YFSETQ. The CDR3 has 15 amino acids. Germline trimming cut 2 bases from V and 9 bases from J; bases unmatched to any gene: 7.

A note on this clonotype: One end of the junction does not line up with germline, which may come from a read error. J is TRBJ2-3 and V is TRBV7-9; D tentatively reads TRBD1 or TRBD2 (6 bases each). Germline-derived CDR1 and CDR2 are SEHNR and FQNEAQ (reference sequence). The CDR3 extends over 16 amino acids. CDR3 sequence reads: CTSSLADSWSPDTQYF. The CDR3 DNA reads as TGTACCAGCAGCTTAGCGGACAGTTGGAGCCCAGATACGCAGTATTTT.

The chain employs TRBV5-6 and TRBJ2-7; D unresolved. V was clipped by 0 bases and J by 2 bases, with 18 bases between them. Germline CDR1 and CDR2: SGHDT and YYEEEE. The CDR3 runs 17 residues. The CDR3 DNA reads TGTGCCAGCAGCTTGGTGGTGACACTCGGCGGTACCTACGAGCAGTACTTC. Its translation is CASSLVVTLGGTYEQYF.

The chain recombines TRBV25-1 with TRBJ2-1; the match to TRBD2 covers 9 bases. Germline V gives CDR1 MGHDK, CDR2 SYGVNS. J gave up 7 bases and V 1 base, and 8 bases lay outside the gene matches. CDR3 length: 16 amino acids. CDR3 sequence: CASSELISGRLNEQFF. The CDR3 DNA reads TGTGCCAGCAGTGAATTGATTAGCGGGAGATTAAATGAGCAGTTCTTC.

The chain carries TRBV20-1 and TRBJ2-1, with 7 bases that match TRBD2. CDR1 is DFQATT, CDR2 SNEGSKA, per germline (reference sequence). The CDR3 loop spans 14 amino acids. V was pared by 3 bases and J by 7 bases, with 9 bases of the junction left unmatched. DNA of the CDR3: TGCAGTGCTAGGACTAGCCTAGGTCAGAATGAGCAGTTCTTC. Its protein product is CSARTSLGQNEQFF.

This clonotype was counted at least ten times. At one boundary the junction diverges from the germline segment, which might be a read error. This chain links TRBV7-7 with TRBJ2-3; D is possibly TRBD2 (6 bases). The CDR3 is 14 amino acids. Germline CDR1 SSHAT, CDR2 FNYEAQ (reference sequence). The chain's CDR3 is CASSPGLNTDTQYF. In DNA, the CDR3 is TGTGCTAGCAGCCCGGGACTGAACACAGATACGCAGTATTTT.

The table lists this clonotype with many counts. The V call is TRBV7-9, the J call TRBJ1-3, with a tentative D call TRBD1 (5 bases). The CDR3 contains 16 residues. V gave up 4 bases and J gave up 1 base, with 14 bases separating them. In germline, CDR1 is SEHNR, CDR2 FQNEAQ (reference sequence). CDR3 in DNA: TGTGCCAGCAGCTCATCAAAGGGGAGTTCTGGAAACACCATATATTTT. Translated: CASSSSKGSSGNTIYF.